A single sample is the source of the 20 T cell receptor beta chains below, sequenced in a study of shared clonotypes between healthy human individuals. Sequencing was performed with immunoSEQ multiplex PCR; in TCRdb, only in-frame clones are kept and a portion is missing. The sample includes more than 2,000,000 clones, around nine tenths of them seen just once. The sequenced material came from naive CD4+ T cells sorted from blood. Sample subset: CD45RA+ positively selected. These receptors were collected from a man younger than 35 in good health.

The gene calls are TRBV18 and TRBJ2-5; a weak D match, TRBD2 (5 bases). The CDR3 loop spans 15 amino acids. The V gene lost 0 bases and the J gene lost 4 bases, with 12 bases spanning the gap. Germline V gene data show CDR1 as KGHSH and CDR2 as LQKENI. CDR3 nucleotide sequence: TGTGCCAGCTCACCACCGATGAGGGAGCGAGAGACCCAGTACTTC. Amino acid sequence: CASSPPMRERETQYF.

CDR3 in DNA: TGTGCCAGCAGCGTGGGACAGGGATATGGAAACACCATATATTTT. Its protein is CASSVGQGYGNTIYF. J is TRBJ1-3 and V is TRBV7-6; TRBD1 matches at 9 bases. J gave up 3 bases and V 5 bases, and 5 bases lay outside the gene matches. CDR1 and CDR2 from the germline V gene are SGHVS and FNYEAQ. The CDR3 has 15 amino acids.

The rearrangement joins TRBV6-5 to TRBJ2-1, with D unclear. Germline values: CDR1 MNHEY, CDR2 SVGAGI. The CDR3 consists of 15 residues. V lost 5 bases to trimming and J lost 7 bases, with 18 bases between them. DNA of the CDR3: TGTGCCAGCAGTATGGCGGTCCTCAGTCATAATGAGCAGTTCTTC. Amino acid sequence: CASSMAVLSHNEQFF.

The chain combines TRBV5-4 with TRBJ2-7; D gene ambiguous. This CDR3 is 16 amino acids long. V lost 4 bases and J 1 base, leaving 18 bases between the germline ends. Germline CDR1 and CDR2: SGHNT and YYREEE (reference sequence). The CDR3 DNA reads TGTGCCAGCAGCGCTGACCCTCTAGTAGGTTCCTACGAGCAGTACTTC. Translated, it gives CASSADPLVGSYEQYF.

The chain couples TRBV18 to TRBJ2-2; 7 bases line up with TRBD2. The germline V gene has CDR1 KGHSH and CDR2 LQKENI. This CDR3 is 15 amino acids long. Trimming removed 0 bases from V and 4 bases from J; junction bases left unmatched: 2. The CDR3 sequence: CASSPPGLPTGELFF. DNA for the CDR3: TGTGCCAGCTCACCACCGGGACTACCCACCGGGGAGCTGTTTTTT.

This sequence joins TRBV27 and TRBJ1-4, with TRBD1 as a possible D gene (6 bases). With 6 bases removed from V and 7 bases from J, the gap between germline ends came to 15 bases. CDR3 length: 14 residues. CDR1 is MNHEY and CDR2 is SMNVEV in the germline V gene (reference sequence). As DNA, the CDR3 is TGTGCCAGCAGAGAGGGGGGTCGACGTGAAAAACTGTTTTTT. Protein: CASREGGRREKLFF.

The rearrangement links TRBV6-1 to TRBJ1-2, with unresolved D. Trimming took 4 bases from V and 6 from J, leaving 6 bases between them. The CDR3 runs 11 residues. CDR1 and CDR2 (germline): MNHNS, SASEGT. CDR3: CASSVRDGYTF. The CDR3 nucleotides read TGTGCCAGCAGTGTTAGGGATGGCTACACCTTC.

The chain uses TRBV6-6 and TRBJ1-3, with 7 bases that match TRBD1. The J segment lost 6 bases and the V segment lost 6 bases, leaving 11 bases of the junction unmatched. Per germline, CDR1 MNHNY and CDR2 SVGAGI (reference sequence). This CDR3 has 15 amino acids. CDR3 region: CASRRFRDSQNTIYF. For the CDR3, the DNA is TGTGCCAGCAGACGCTTCCGGGACAGTCAAAACACCATATATTTT.

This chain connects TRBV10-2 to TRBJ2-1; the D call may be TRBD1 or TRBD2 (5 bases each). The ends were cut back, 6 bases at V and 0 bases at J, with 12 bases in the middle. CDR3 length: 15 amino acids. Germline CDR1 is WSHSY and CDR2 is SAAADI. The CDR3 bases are TGCGCCAGCAGGGCCGGGGCGAGCTCCTACAATGAGCAGTTCTTC. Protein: CASRAGASSYNEQFF.

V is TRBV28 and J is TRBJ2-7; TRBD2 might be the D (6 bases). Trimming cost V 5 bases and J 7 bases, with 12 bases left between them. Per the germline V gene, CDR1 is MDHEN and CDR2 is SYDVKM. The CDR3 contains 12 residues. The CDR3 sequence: CASSRAGGEQYF. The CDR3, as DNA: TGTGCCAGCAGTAGAGCCGGGGGAGAGCAGTACTTC.

This CDR3 is CASSEQIYGYTF. In nucleotides, the CDR3 is TGTGCCAGCAGTGAACAGATATATGGCTACACCTTC. The V gene is TRBV6-1, the J gene TRBJ1-2; no reliable D call. Germline V gene lookup returns CDR1 MNHNS and CDR2 SASEGT. This CDR3 contains 12 residues. V gave up 2 bases and J gave up 5 bases, with 6 bases separating them.

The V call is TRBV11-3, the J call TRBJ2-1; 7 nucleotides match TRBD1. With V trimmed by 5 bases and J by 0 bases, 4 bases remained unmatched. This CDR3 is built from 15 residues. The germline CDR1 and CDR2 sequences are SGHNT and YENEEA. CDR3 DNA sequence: TGTGCCAGCAGCCGAGACAGGGACTCCTACAATGAGCAGTTCTTC. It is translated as CASSRDRDSYNEQFF. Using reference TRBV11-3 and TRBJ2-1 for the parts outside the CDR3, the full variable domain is EAGVVQSPRYKIIEKKQPVAFWCNPISGHNTLYWYLQNLGQGPELLIRYENEEAVDDSQLPKDRFSAERLKGVDSTLKIQPAELGDSAVYLCASSRDRDSYNEQFFGPGTRLTVL.

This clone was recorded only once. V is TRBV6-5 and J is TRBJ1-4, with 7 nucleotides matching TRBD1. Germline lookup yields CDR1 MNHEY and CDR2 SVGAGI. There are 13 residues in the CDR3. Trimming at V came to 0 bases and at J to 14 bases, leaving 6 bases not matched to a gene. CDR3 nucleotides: TGTGCCAGCAGTTACTCAACGAACAGGGGCCTGTTTTTT. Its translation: CASSYSTNRGLFF.

The CDR3 DNA sequence: TGTGCCAGCAGAGTTAGCGGGCGAAGCACAGATACGCAGTATTTT. Amino acids: CASRVSGRSTDTQYF. The rearrangement joins TRBV5-6 to TRBJ2-3, with TRBD2 matching 7 bases. This CDR3 comprises 15 residues. Trimming took 5 bases from V and 0 from J; bases not matched to a gene: 6. Looked up from germline, CDR1 is SGHDT and CDR2 is YYEEEE.

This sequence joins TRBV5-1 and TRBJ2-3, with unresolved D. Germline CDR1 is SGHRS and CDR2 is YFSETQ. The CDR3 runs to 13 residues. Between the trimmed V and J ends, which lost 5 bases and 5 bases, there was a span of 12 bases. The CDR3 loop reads CASRRTDRDTQYF. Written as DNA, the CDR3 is TGCGCCAGCAGAAGGACCGACCGAGATACGCAGTATTTT.

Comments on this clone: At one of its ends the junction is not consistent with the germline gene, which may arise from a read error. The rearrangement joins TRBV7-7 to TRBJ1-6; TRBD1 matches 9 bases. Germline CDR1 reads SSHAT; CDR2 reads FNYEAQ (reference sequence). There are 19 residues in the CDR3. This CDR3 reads CASSFSIRDRAFFRSPLHF. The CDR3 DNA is TGTGCTAGCAGCTTTTCTATTAGGGACAGGGCTTTTTTTCGTTCACCCCTCCACTTT.

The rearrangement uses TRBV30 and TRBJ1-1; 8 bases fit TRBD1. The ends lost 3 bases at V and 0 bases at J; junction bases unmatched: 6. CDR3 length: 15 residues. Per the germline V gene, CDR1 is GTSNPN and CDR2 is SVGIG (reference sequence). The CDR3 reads CAWRVQGALNTEAFF. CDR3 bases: TGTGCCTGGAGAGTGCAGGGGGCCCTGAACACTGAAGCTTTCTTT.

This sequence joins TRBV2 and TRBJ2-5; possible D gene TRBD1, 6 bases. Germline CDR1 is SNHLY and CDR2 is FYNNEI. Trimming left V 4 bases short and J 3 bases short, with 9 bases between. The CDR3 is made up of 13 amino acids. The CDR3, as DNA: TGTGCCAGCAGTGGGGGACATAAAGAGACCCAGTACTTC. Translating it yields CASSGGHKETQYF.

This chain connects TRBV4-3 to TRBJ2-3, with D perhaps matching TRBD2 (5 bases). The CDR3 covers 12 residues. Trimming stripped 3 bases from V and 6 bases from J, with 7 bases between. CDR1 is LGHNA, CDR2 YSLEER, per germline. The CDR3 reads CASSHTGDTQYF. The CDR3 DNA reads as TGCGCCAGCAGCCATACGGGGGATACGCAGTATTTT.

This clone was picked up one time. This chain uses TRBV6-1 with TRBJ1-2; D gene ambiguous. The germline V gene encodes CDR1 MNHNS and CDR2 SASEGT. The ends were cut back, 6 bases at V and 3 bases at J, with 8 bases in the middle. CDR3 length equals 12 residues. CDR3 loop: CASRRIDYGYTF. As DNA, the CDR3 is TGTGCCAGCAGGAGGATAGACTATGGCTACACCTTC.